In its sample, the clone carrying this T cell receptor beta chain was seen many times. Its antigen is as yet unknown. This CDR3 region has 15 residues. J was trimmed by 8 bases and V by 4 bases; bases with no gene match: 8. Germline V gene data show CDR1 as MNHEY and CDR2 as SVGEGT. TCRdb reanalysed the reads using MiXCR and keeps one entry per CDR3 protein. The sample holds 340,000 or so distinct CDR3 sequences, approximately 25% seen once. The sample comes from a study of T cell repertoires in cytomegalovirus infection. Study-level information: In public TCR beta signatures, there were indications of both CMV infection and matching HLA type. Regarding the study as a whole: Frequencies of public TCR beta families were cumulated, and this identified carriers of CMV plus the relevant HLA.

Sample: cultured PBMCs, taken from culture after CMV antigen stimulation. The receptor's source is a human donor in good health (CMV status not recorded). Some clones in this sample may be carry-over from other donors' samples. The chain employs TRBV6-2 or TRBV6-3 and TRBJ2-4; 10 positions agree with TRBD2. This CDR3 is CASSFDSSGRDIQYF. The CDR3 DNA sequence: TGTGCCAGCAGTTTCGATTCTAGCGGGAGAGACATTCAGTACTTC.